This TCR beta chain is drawn from a study of CD8+CD57+ T cells in acquired aplastic anemia. Whole-study context: Healthy donors had, on average, about 10.8 million reads for their CD4+ cells. Regarding the study as a whole: Fewer than 35 CD8+ CDR3 sequences occurred in both the patients and the controls.

CDR3 and TCR beta VDJ profiling relied on genomic DNA as the template. TCRdb reprocessed the reads via MiXCR and lists one record per CDR3 protein. Of over 200,000 distinct CDR3 sequences listed, approximately 57% were seen once; the top ten hold roughly 29%. Per germline, CDR1 SEHNR and CDR2 FQNEAQ (reference sequence). The CDR3 has 16 residues. V trimming: 5 bases; J trimming: 4 bases; junction bases outside the gene matches: 10. As to this clonotype: Antigen: not known.

This clonotype was sampled from a human donor in good health. The sample comprised sorted CD4+, CD8+, or CD8+CD57+ T cells (not recorded which) from PBMCs. This chain links TRBV7-9 with TRBJ2-3; the match to TRBD2 covers 9 bases. This CDR3 is CASSPYSGSVADTQYF. CDR3 nucleotides: TGTGCCAGCAGCCCGTATAGCGGGAGTGTCGCAGATACGCAGTATTTT.